The clone carrying this T cell receptor (beta chain) turned up a few times. Its target is not known. Read sequence stops 3 residues before the CDR3 end, and the germline J gene provides the missing end. The V segment lost 5 bases and the J segment 3 bases; nucleotides outside the gene matches: 3. Germline V gene sequence: CDR1 LNHDA, CDR2 SQIVND (reference sequence). This CDR3 region has 13 residues. These data originate in a study of T cell clonality in common variable immunodeficiency. Both groups were predominantly of Caucasian heritage. This table comes from immunoSEQ multiplex PCR, and its TCRdb copy is limited to in-frame clones, with some not included. In total the sample includes under 25,000 clones, none of them seen once. Whole-study results and caveats: Fewer TCRbeta clones were shared among CVID subjects than controls. In common variable immunodeficiency, TCR beta chains reportedly carried fewer deletions and N-nucleotide insertions.

This TCR was recovered from a human donor with common variable immunodeficiency. Material: peripheral blood mononuclear cells. The chain employs TRBV19 and TRBJ2-7; 8 bases fit TRBD1. The CDR3 reads CASSPTGVYEQYF. The DNA read from the CDR3 is TGTGCCAGTAGTCCGACAGGGGTCTACGAG.